The next 14 T cell receptor beta chains were all read from a single sample in a study of blood T cell repertoires in COVID-19. The table came from immunoSEQ multiplex PCR; TCRdb's copy has only in-frame clones and leaves some out. Here the sample spans around 100,000 clones, 80% to 90% being singletons. The specimen sequenced was peripheral blood. All receptors derive from a man in his fifties with COVID-19, enrolled during active disease.

V gene TRBV29-1 combines with J gene TRBJ2-7, with a tentative D call TRBD2 (6 bases). With 6 bases removed from V and 1 base from J, the gap between germline ends came to 10 bases. The CDR3 sequence is 12 residues long. CDR1 is SQVTM, CDR2 ANQGSEA, per germline. The CDR3 region is CSVRGPSYEQYF. The CDR3 nucleotides are TGCAGCGTGCGGGGACCGTCCTACGAGCAGTACTTC.

The V gene is TRBV28, the J gene TRBJ2-5; 10 nucleotides match TRBD1. After removal of 6 bases from V and 4 bases from J, the junction contained 5 bases not matched to a gene. Germline V gives CDR1 MDHEN, CDR2 SYDVKM. This CDR3 is built from 14 residues. For the CDR3, the DNA is TGTGCCAGCAGCCAGACAGGGGGCCGAGAGACCCAGTACTTC. It translates to CASSQTGGRETQYF. Looking up the rest from reference TRBV28 and TRBJ2-5 gives the full variable domain: DVKVTQSSRYLVKRTGEKVFLECVQDMDHENMFWYRQDPGLGLRLIYFSYDVKMKEKGDIPEGYSVSREKKERFSLILESASTNQTSMYLCASSQTGGRETQYFGPGTRLLVL.

The chain links TRBV6-5 to TRBJ2-7; maybe TRBD1 (5 bases). Germline V lookup: CDR1 MNHEY, CDR2 SVGAGI. The ends were cut back, 6 bases at V and 0 bases at J, with 9 bases in the middle. The CDR3 consists of 13 residues. CDR3 sequence reads: CASRPDSSYEQYF. The CDR3 region has the DNA TGTGCCAGCAGACCCGACAGCTCCTACGAGCAGTACTTC.

This chain uses TRBV7-8 with TRBJ1-1; D is undetermined. The V gene's germline CDR1 is SGHVS and CDR2 FQNEAQ. The V gene lost 1 base and the J gene lost 7 bases, with 10 bases spanning the gap. CDR3 length: 13 amino acids. DNA for the CDR3: TGTGCCAGCAGCTTAGGCGCCCCATATGAAGCTTTCTTT. Translating it yields CASSLGAPYEAFF.

The V gene is TRBV7-2, the J gene TRBJ1-1, with 8 bases matching TRBD1. In germline, CDR1 is SGHTA, CDR2 FQGNSA. CDR3 size: 15 residues. Losses at the gene ends were 3 bases for V and 1 base for J; bases not matched to a gene: 4. The CDR3 loop reads CASSFTGGPNTEAFF. In DNA, the CDR3 is TGTGCCAGCAGCTTTACAGGGGGGCCGAACACTGAAGCTTTCTTT.

This rearrangement joins TRBV4-2 to TRBJ1-2; TRBD1 might be the D (5 bases). The CDR3 contains 16 residues. Germline CDR1 and CDR2: LGHNA and YNFKEQ. V shed 0 bases and J shed 5 bases, with 16 bases lying between them. CDR3 loop: CASSQDNGTPAYGYTF. The CDR3 DNA reads TGTGCCAGCAGCCAAGATAATGGGACTCCGGCTTATGGCTACACCTTC.

The V and J genes are TRBV7-9 and TRBJ1-2, with D possibly TRBD1 on 5 matching bases. The V end lost 4 bases, the J end lost 0 bases, and 9 bases lay between the germline ends. The CDR3 covers 14 residues. Germline CDR1 SEHNR, CDR2 FQNEAQ (reference sequence). The CDR3 sequence is CASSSTVSNYGYTF. DNA of the CDR3: TGTGCCAGCAGCTCGACAGTATCTAACTATGGCTACACCTTC.

DNA for the CDR3: TGCGCCAGCAGCTTGGGTTCACAAGAGACCCAGTACTTC. Its protein product is CASSLGSQETQYF. The V gene is TRBV5-1, the J gene TRBJ2-5; D remains unclear. The germline CDR1 and CDR2 sequences are SGHRS and YFSETQ. The CDR3 totals 13 residues. V dropped 0 bases and J dropped 2 bases, with 5 bases sitting between them.

This clone was detected only once. The chain has TRBV21-1 and TRBJ1-5. TRBV21-1 is recorded as a pseudogene. The CDR3 consists of 12 residues. CDR3 in amino acids: CASSKGGQPQHF. The CDR3 bases are TGTGCCAGCAGCAAAGGAGGTCAGCCCCAGCATTTT.

The rearrangement links TRBV7-9 to TRBJ2-3; no clear D. The CDR3 consists of 15 residues. CDR1 is SEHNR, CDR2 FQNEAQ, per germline (reference sequence). With 2 bases removed from V and 0 bases from J, the gap between germline ends came to 9 bases. CDR3 DNA: TGTGCCAGCAGCTTACTTTTAGCTAGCACAGATACGCAGTATTTT. Protein product: CASSLLLASTDTQYF.

The chain joins TRBV5-1 to TRBJ1-3, with 9 bases that match TRBD1. The CDR3 loop spans 16 amino acids. Trimming cost V 4 bases and J 0 bases; bases outside gene matches: 5. Germline CDR1 SGHRS, CDR2 YFSETQ. CDR3 in amino acids: CASSGQGSSSGNTIYF. DNA for the CDR3: TGCGCCAGCAGCGGACAGGGGTCTAGCTCTGGAAACACCATATATTTT.

The chain combines TRBV6-5 with TRBJ1-5; a possible D gene is TRBD1 (6 bases). The CDR3 consists of 15 residues. Germline V gives CDR1 MNHEY, CDR2 SVGAGI. V was cut by 7 bases and J by 7 bases, with 20 bases left in between. The CDR3 sequence is CASTVNQGRGQPQHF. The CDR3, as DNA: TGTGCCAGCACCGTAAACCAGGGGAGAGGACAGCCCCAGCATTTT.

The chain employs TRBV5-1 and TRBJ1-6; 9 bases align to TRBD1. The germline CDR1 and CDR2 sequences are SGHRS and YFSETQ. Trimming at V came to 3 bases and at J to 8 bases, leaving 6 bases not matched to a gene. This CDR3 is 15 amino acids long. The CDR3 here is CASSWGQGTDSPLHF. The DNA of the CDR3 is TGCGCCAGCAGCTGGGGACAGGGTACGGATTCACCCCTCCACTTT.

The chain combines TRBV29-1 with TRBJ2-7, with D unresolved. The CDR3 covers 14 residues. The germline gives CDR1 SQVTM, CDR2 ANQGSEA. V lost 4 bases and J 0 bases, leaving 13 bases between the germline ends. This CDR3 is CSVGSVRSSYEQYF. The CDR3 region has the DNA TGCAGCGTTGGATCGGTGAGGAGCTCCTACGAGCAGTACTTC.